This TCR beta chain was recorded in a study of blood T cell repertoires in COVID-19. About the research overall: In each case, the material was cDNA or gDNA derived from T cells, B-cell-depleted T cells, or PBMCs.

Clones were read by immunoSEQ multiplex PCR, and TCRdb kept only the in-frame ones, dropping some. The table records roughly 300,000 clones, 65% to 90% of them present only once. Trimming removed 3 bases from V and 0 bases from J, with 9 bases in between. The CDR3 length is 16 residues. CDR1 is LNHNV, CDR2 YYDKDF, per germline (reference sequence). The clonotype originates from a woman in her forties with acute COVID-19. The chain employs TRBV15 and TRBJ1-6; a weak D match, TRBD1 (5 bases). Sequencing was carried out using PBMCs or T cells enriched from blood (not recorded which). The CDR3 DNA follows: TGTGCCACCAGCAGGACAGTAGACTCCTATAATTCACCCCTCCACTTT. Encoded protein: CATSRTVDSYNSPLHF.